Below, one T cell receptor beta chain is given with its context. Its antigen is not known. The CDR3 has 15 residues. With 5 bases clipped from V and 5 bases from J, the junction kept 6 bases outside the gene matches. From germline, CDR1 is SGHVS and CDR2 FNYEAQ. CD4+CD25+CD127- Tregs, CD4+CD25- non-Tregs, CD4 and CD8 cells were sorted. This specimen belongs to a study of Tregs in tolerant kidney transplant recipients. General study findings and limits: Nucleotide sequences could not be compared across some patients' samples due to primer changes. Few patients were studied, so findings need validation in larger groups. Expanding Tregs on activated donor B cells appeared to best identify donor-specific TCRbeta clones.

Measured with immunoSEQ multiplex PCR; TCRdb has only the in-frame clones, and not every one. The data hold roughly 16,000 clones, with roughly 77% observed a single time. The V gene is TRBV7-6, the J gene TRBJ2-2, with 9 positions matching TRBD1. The specimen was Tregs from blood, collected before the transplant. The receptor was isolated from a human donor who received a combined kidney and bone marrow transplant. The CDR3 nucleotides are TGTGCCAGCAGCCTAGGACAGGGGCGAACCGGGGAGCTGTTTTTT. It codes for CASSLGQGRTGELFF. The complete variable domain, with remaining parts taken from reference TRBV7-6 and TRBJ2-2, reads GAGVSQSPRYKVTKRGQDVALRCDPISGHVSLYWYRQALGQGPEFLTYFNYEAQQDKSGLPNDRFSAERPEGSISTLTIQRTEQRDSAMYRCASSLGQGRTGELFFGEGSRLTVL.